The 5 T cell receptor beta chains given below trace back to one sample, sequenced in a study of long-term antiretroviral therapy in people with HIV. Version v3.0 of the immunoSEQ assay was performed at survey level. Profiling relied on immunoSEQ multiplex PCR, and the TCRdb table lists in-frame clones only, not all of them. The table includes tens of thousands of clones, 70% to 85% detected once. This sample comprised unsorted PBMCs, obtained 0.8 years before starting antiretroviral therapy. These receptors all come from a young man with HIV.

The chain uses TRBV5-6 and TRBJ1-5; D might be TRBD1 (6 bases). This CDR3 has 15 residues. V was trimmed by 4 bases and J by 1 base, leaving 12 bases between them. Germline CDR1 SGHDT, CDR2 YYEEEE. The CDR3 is CASSLVGGSNQPQHF. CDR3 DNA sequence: TGTGCCAGCAGCCTGGTAGGGGGGAGCAATCAGCCCCAGCATTTT.

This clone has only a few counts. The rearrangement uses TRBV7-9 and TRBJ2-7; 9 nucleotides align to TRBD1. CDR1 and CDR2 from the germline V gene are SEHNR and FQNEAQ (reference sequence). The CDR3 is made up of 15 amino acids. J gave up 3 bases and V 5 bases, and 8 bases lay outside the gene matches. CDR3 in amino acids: CASSKGQGGSYEQYF. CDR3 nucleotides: TGTGCCAGCAGCAAGGGACAGGGAGGGAGCTACGAGCAGTACTTC. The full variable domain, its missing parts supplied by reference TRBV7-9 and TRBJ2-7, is DTGVSQNPRHKITKRGQNVTFRCDPISEHNRLYWYRQTLGQGPEFLTYFQNEAQLEKSRLLSDRFSAERPKGSFSTLEIQRTEQGDSAMYLCASSKGQGGSYEQYFGPGTRLTVT.

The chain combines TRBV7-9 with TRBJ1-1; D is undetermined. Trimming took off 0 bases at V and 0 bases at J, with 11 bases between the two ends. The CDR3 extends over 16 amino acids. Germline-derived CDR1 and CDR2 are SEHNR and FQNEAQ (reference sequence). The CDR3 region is CASSLALAGLNTEAFF. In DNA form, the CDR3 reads TGTGCCAGCAGCTTAGCGCTCGCAGGACTGAACACTGAAGCTTTCTTT.

CDR3 DNA sequence: TGTGCCAGGGATCTCAGGGGCAAGGCCACCTTC. Its translation is CARDLRGKATF. The rearrangement uses TRBV27 and TRBJ1-2; TRBD1 is a possible D gene (6 bases). The CDR3 has 11 amino acids. CDR1 and CDR2 from the germline V gene are MNHEY and SMNVEV (reference sequence). Trimming shortened V by 9 bases and J by 13 bases, and 18 bases separated the two germline ends.

The CDR3 region has the DNA TGTGCCAGTAGACTCGTATGGACCAGCACAGATACGCAGTATTTT. Encoded protein: CASRLVWTSTDTQYF. V and J are TRBV19 and TRBJ2-3; D not certain. In germline, CDR1 is LNHDA, CDR2 SQIVND (reference sequence). The CDR3 sequence is 15 residues long. V was pared by 6 bases and J by 0 bases, with 13 bases between. The variable domain in full, with the rest retrieved from reference TRBV19 and TRBJ2-3, is DGGITQSPKYLFRKEGQNVTLSCEQNLNHDAMYWYRQDPGQGLRLIYYSQIVNDFQKGDIAEGYSVSREKKESFPLTVTSAQKNPTAFYLCASRLVWTSTDTQYFGPGTRLTVL.